This TCR beta chain was sequenced during a study of cytomegalovirus exposure and HLA in healthy donors. Study-wide findings and caveats: In a later analysis, HLA-associated beta chains showed higher expansion and lower generation probabilities than comparable chains.

Looked up from germline, CDR1 is SSHAT and CDR2 is FNYEAQ (reference sequence). The CDR3 length is 14 residues. The PCR contained 60 Vbeta and 13 Jbeta primers. Per the original methods: A later analysis counted around 74 million unique TCR beta chains, 9.5 million to 12 million shared. The assay was immunoSEQ multiplex PCR, and TCRdb's table has in-frame clones only and misses some. From that table come the V and J calls and clone size; the DNA was used to work out D and trimming. The sample has more than 110,000 clones, 77% seen once; the top ten hold roughly 4.9%. This clone was found once. What it binds is unknown. One junction end disagrees with the germline gene, perhaps due to a read error.

The chain employs TRBV7-7 and TRBJ1-3, with 9 bases that match TRBD1. The clonotype originates from a woman in her forties or fifties in good health and CMV-seronegative. Sequencing was done on a sample of PBMCs. The chain's CDR3 is CASSLGTGGNTIYF. Written as DNA, the CDR3 is TGTGCTAGCAGCCTCGGGACAGGGGGAAACACCATATATTTT.